One sample yielded the 19 T cell receptor beta chains listed below, sequenced in a study of cytomegalovirus exposure and HLA in healthy donors. PCR was performed using 60 Vbeta and 13 Jbeta primers. The method was immunoSEQ multiplex PCR; TCRdb's version includes in-frame clones alone and lacks a portion of them. The table lists fewer than 100,000 clones, 76% of them singletons. Sequences were obtained from PBMCs. The receptor source for this set is a man between 40 and 49 years old in good health and CMV-seronegative.

V gene TRBV6-5 combines with J gene TRBJ2-1, with D perhaps matching TRBD2 (6 bases). V lost 4 bases to trimming and J lost 7 bases, with 20 bases between them. The CDR3 has 16 amino acids. Germline assignment: CDR1 MNHEY and CDR2 SVGAGI. The CDR3 DNA sequence: TGTGCCAGCAGTTCCGGGTTTGGCGGGGTTCCGAATGAGCAGTTCTTC. It is translated as CASSSGFGGVPNEQFF.

The chain couples TRBV28 to TRBJ1-4; 11 bases line up with TRBD1. Trimming cost V 3 bases and J 3 bases; bases outside gene matches: 3. The CDR3 runs 16 residues. Germline CDR1 reads MDHEN; CDR2 reads SYDVKM. The CDR3 DNA reads TGTGCCAGCAGTTTCCCGGGACAGGGGGCTAATGAAAAACTGTTTTTT. Its translation is CASSFPGQGANEKLFF.

This clone occurred once. The CDR3 is CASFQISGANVLTF. In DNA form, the CDR3 reads TGTGCCAGCTTCCAGATCTCTGGGGCCAACGTCCTGACTTTC. The chain combines TRBV18 with TRBJ2-6, with D uncertain. This CDR3 region has 14 residues. Trimming removed 7 bases from V and 0 bases from J, with 7 bases in between. Germline CDR1 and CDR2: KGHSH and LQKENI.

The chain joins TRBV30 to TRBJ1-2; D possibly corresponds to TRBD1 (6 bases). CDR3 length equals 15 residues. V gave up 0 bases and J gave up 3 bases, with 14 bases separating them. The germline gives CDR1 GTSNPN, CDR2 SVGIG (reference sequence). CDR3 DNA: TGTGCCTGGAGTGTACCGGGGGGCGACGACTATGGCTACACCTTC. This encodes CAWSVPGGDDYGYTF.

The rearrangement joins TRBV5-5 to TRBJ2-3; a weak D match, TRBD1 (6 bases). Germline V CDR1 and CDR2: SGHKS, YYEKEE (reference sequence). Deletions cut 4 bases from V and 0 bases from J, with 15 bases between. This CDR3 comprises 16 residues. CDR3 coding DNA: TGTGCCAGCAGCACGCAACAGGGTGGTAGCACAGATACGCAGTATTTT. It encodes CASSTQQGGSTDTQYF. Complete variable domain (other parts from reference TRBV5-5 and TRBJ2-3): DAGVTQSPTHLIKTRGQQVTLRCSPISGHKSVSWYQQVLGQGPQFIFQYYEKEERGRGNFPDRFSARQFPNYSSELNVNALLLGDSALYLCASSTQQGGSTDTQYFGPGTRLTVL.

CDR3 DNA: TGTGCCAGCAGCAAAGAACAGGGCGATGAGCAGTTCTTC. Translating it yields CASSKEQGDEQFF. The genes are TRBV28 and TRBJ2-1, with D perhaps TRBD1 (6 bases). The length of the CDR3 is 13 residues. Germline CDR1 and CDR2: MDHEN and SYDVKM. The V and J ends lost 6 bases and 8 bases respectively, with 14 bases between them. The full variable domain, with the rest looked up from reference TRBV28 and TRBJ2-1, is DVKVTQSSRYLVKRTGEKVFLECVQDMDHENMFWYRQDPGLGLRLIYFSYDVKMKEKGDIPEGYSVSREKKERFSLILESASTNQTSMYLCASSKEQGDEQFFGPGTRLTVL.

The rearrangement links TRBV9 to TRBJ2-3; TRBD2 matches at 8 bases. The length of the CDR3 is 11 residues. With 7 bases clipped from V and 6 bases from J, the junction kept 1 base outside the gene matches. The germline CDR1 and CDR2 sequences are SGDLS and YYNGEE. The CDR3: CASPGGDTQYF. The DNA of the CDR3 is TGTGCCAGCCCGGGGGGGGATACGCAGTATTTT.

The sample holds a few counts of this clone. The rearrangement links TRBV2 to TRBJ2-7; D is possibly TRBD1 (5 bases). The ends were cut back, 1 base at V and 3 bases at J, with 13 bases in the middle. CDR3 length: 15 residues. CDR1 is SNHLY, CDR2 FYNNEI, per germline. DNA of the CDR3: TGTGCCAGCAGTGAAGATAGGCAGGGTAGCTACGAGCAGTACTTC. This gives the protein CASSEDRQGSYEQYF.

The V call is TRBV7-9, the J call TRBJ2-7; TRBD2 agrees at 9 bases. The trim removed 1 base at V and 4 bases at J, leaving 11 bases unmatched. CDR1 is SEHNR, CDR2 FQNEAQ, per germline (reference sequence). The CDR3 has 17 amino acids. CDR3 amino acids: CASSLGFLTSGPYEQYF. CDR3 bases: TGTGCCAGCAGCTTAGGCTTTCTGACTAGCGGACCGTACGAGCAGTACTTC. The full variable domain, in which reference TRBV7-9 and TRBJ2-7 provide the parts outside the CDR3, is DTGVSQNPRHKITKRGQNVTFRCDPISEHNRLYWYRQTLGQGPEFLTYFQNEAQLEKSRLLSDRFSAERPKGSFSTLEIQRTEQGDSAMYLCASSLGFLTSGPYEQYFGPGTRLTVT.

V usage is TRBV6-1 and J usage is TRBJ2-2, with D possibly matching TRBD2 (7 bases). Germline CDR1 is MNHNS and CDR2 is SASEGT. The V end was cut by 1 base, the J end by 5 bases, with 14 bases between. CDR3 length: 16 amino acids. The CDR3 here is CASSEEGGIRTGELFF. CDR3 bases: TGTGCCAGCAGTGAAGAGGGGGGGATCAGGACCGGGGAGCTGTTTTTT.

This clone was counted between two and nine times. The chain carries TRBV9 and TRBJ2-3; 8 bases map to TRBD1. The ends lost 3 bases at V and 4 bases at J; junction bases unmatched: 16. The CDR3 is made up of 18 amino acids. CDR1 is SGDLS, CDR2 YYNGEE, per germline. The CDR3 sequence is CASSAGTGYGQGPDTQYF. DNA of the CDR3: TGTGCCAGCAGCGCCGGGACCGGATACGGACAGGGCCCAGATACGCAGTATTTT.

The gene calls are TRBV19 and TRBJ2-3, with 9 bases fitting TRBD1. V gave up 9 bases and J gave up 5 bases; unmatched junction bases: 18. Per germline, CDR1 LNHDA and CDR2 SQIVND (reference sequence). The CDR3 consists of 17 residues. The CDR3 DNA follows: TGTGCCAGCGGGGGACCGAAAAGGGACAGGGTTTTAGATACGCAGTATTTT. The encoded protein is CASGGPKRDRVLDTQYF.

This clone was counted once. The chain recombines TRBV5-4 with TRBJ2-5; 9 bases match TRBD2. Germline V gene lookup returns CDR1 SGHNT and CDR2 YYREEE (reference sequence). This CDR3 is built from 17 residues. The ends lost 4 bases at V and 3 bases at J; junction bases unmatched: 13. CDR3 residues: CASSPGVTSGPEETQYF. The CDR3 nucleotides read TGTGCCAGCAGCCCGGGCGTAACTAGCGGGCCCGAAGAGACCCAGTACTTC.

CDR3 coding DNA: TGCGCCAGCAGCTTGGACACATATGGCTACACCTTC. Translating gives CASSLDTYGYTF. This chain connects TRBV5-1 to TRBJ1-2; the D is unclear. Germline CDR1 SGHRS, CDR2 YFSETQ. V was cut by 0 bases and J by 5 bases, with 5 bases left in between. The CDR3 is 12 residues long.

This rearrangement joins TRBV7-2 to TRBJ2-7; 8 bases align to TRBD2. J gave up 4 bases and V 4 bases, and 6 bases lay outside the gene matches. The CDR3 is made up of 14 amino acids. Germline CDR1 and CDR2: SGHTA and FQGNSA. The CDR3 reads CASSSGLVHYEQYF. DNA of the CDR3: TGTGCCAGCAGCTCGGGACTAGTCCATTACGAGCAGTACTTC.

The CDR3, as DNA: TGTGCCAGCAGTGGGATCCGGCGGATTGAAGCTTTCTTT. This codes for CASSGIRRIEAFF. The J gene is TRBJ1-1, the V gene TRBV6-1, with D unresolved. The germline gives CDR1 MNHNS, CDR2 SASEGT. V gave up 4 bases and J gave up 7 bases, with 13 bases separating them. The CDR3 covers 13 residues.

This clone was detected a few times. V and J are TRBV5-5 and TRBJ1-5; 11 nucleotides match TRBD1. The V and J ends lost 5 bases and 6 bases, in that order; junction bases with no gene match: 7. This CDR3 spans 15 amino acids. Germline values: CDR1 SGHKS, CDR2 YYEKEE (reference sequence). CDR3 nucleotide sequence: TGTGCCAGCAGAACGGACAGGGGGCCGAGTCAGCCCCAGCATTTT. Its translation is CASRTDRGPSQPQHF.

The V gene is TRBV6-5, the J gene TRBJ2-5, with 7 positions matching TRBD1. Trimming at V came to 6 bases and at J to 0 bases, leaving 4 bases not matched to a gene. In germline, CDR1 is MNHEY, CDR2 SVGAGI. The CDR3 extends over 14 amino acids. The CDR3 sequence: CASRQTGNQETQYF. The CDR3 DNA reads as TGTGCCAGCAGACAGACAGGGAACCAAGAGACCCAGTACTTC.

This clone came up a few times. The rearrangement joins TRBV10-2 to TRBJ2-1, with no clear D. Germline CDR1 reads WSHSY; CDR2 reads SAAADI. The CDR3 covers 13 residues. Trimming left V 0 bases short and J 8 bases short, with 8 bases between. In nucleotides, the CDR3 is TGCGCCAGCAGTGAGTCGGAGCGAGATGAGCAGTTCTTC. Its translation: CASSESERDEQFF.